What follows describes a single T cell receptor (beta chain). Its matching antigen is unknown. The sample comes from a study of shared clonotypes between healthy human individuals. This was a deep-level run. Replicate sorted-subset PCRs were loaded with roughly 190 ng DNA, about 31,000 T cell genomes. TCRdb's table, derived via immunoSEQ multiplex PCR, lists solely in-frame clones and lacks some. Of some 1 million clones listed, around 75% are singletons. Broader study findings: In general, naive subsets displayed greater estimated richness than memory subsets did.

This TCR came from a man between 18 and 35 years old in good health. The specimen was memory CD4+ T cells sorted from blood. As to subset: CD45RA-negative fraction.

The CDR3 DNA follows: TGTGCCTGGAGGACGGGCCTTAATGAGCAGTTCTTC. Protein sequence: CAWRTGLNEQFF. The chain carries TRBV30 and TRBJ2-1; D is ambiguous. V was pared by 3 bases and J by 7 bases, with 10 bases between. CDR3 size: 12 residues. The V gene's germline CDR1 is GTSNPN and CDR2 SVGIG (reference sequence). Combining the CDR3 with reference TRBV30 and TRBJ2-1 gives the whole variable domain SQTIHQWPATLVQPVGSPLSLECTVEGTSNPNLYWYRQAAGRGLQLLFYSVGIGQISSEVPQNLSASRPQDRQFILSSKKLLLSDSGFYLCAWRTGLNEQFFGPGTRLTVL.